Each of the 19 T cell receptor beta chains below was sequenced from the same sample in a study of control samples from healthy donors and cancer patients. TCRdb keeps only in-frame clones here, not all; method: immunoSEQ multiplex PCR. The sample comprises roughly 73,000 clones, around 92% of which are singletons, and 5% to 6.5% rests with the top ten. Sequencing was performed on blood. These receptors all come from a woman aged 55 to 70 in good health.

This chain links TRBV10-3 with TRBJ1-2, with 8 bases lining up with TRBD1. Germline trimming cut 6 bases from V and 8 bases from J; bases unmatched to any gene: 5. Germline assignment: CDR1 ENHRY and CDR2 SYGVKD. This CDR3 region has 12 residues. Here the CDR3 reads CAIRADREGYTF. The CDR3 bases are TGTGCCATCAGGGCGGACAGGGAGGGCTACACCTTC.

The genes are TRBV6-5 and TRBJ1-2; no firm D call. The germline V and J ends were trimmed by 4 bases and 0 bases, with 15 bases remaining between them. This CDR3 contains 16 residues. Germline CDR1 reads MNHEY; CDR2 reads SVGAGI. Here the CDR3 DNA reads TGTGCCAGCAGTTCCGTGCCTCACAGTGCTAACTATGGCTACACCTTC. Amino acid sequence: CASSSVPHSANYGYTF.

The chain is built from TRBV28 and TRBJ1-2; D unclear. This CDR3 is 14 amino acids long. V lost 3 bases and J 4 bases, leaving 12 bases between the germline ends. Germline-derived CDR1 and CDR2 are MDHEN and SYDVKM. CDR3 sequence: CASSLGDWGYGYTF. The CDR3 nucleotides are TGTGCCAGCAGTTTGGGTGACTGGGGCTATGGCTACACCTTC.

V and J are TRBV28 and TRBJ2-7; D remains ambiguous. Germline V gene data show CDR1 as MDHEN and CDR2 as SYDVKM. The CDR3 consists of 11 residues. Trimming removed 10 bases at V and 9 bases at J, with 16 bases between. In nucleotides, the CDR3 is TGTGCCACCCACACCCCTCGTGGGCAGTACTTC. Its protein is CATHTPRGQYF.

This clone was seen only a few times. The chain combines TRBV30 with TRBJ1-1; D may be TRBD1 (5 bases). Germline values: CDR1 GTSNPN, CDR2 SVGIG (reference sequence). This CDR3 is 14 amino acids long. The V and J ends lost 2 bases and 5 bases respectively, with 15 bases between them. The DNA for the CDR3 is TGTGCCTGGAGTCCCCGAGGAGGGACGACTGAAGCTTTCTTT. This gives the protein CAWSPRGGTTEAFF.

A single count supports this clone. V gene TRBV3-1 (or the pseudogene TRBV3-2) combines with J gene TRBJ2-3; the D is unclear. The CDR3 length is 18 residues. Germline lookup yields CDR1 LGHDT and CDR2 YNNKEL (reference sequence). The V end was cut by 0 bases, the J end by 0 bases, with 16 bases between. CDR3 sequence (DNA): TGTGCCAGCAGCCAAGATTCGAGGAAGCGCCCAAGCACAGATACGCAGTATTTT. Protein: CASSQDSRKRPSTDTQYF.

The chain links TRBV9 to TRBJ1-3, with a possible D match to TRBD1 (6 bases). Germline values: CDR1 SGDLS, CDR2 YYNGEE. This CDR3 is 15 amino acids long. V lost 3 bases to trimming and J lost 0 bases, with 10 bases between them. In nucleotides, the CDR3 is TGTGCCAGCAGCGAAACAGGGCTCTCTGGAAACACCATATATTTT. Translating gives CASSETGLSGNTIYF.

CDR3 bases: TGTGCCAGCAGCAAAGGACAGGCCTACGAGCAGTACTTC. It codes for CASSKGQAYEQYF. The chain recombines TRBV12-3 or TRBV12-4 with TRBJ2-7; 7 bases are shared with TRBD1. The CDR3 contains 13 residues. Trimming took 6 bases from V and 2 from J; bases not matched to a gene: 4.

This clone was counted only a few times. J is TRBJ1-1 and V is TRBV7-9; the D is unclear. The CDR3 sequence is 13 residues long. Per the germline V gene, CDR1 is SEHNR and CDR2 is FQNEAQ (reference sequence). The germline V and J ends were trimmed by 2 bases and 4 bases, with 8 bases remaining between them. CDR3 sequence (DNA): TGTGCCAGCAGCTTAACGGGCTTCACTGAAGCTTTCTTT. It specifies CASSLTGFTEAFF.

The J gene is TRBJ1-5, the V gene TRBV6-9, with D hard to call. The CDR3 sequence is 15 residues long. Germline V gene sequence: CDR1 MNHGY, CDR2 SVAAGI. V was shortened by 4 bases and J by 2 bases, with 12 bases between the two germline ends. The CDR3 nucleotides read TGTGCCAGCAGTTTTAGCCGGGAATGCAATCAGCCCCAGCATTTT. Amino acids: CASSFSRECNQPQHF.

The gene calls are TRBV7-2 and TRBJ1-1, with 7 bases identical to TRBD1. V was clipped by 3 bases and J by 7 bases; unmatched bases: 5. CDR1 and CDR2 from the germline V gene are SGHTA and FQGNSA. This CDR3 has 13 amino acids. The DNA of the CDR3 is TGTGCCAGCAGCTTGGGACAGAATAATGAAGCTTTCTTT. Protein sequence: CASSLGQNNEAFF.

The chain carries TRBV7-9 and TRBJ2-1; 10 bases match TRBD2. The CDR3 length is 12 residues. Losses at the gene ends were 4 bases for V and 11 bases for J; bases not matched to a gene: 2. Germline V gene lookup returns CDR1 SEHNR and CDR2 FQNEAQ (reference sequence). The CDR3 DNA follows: TGTGCCAGCAGCTCTAGCGGGAGCCAGCAGTTCTTC. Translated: CASSSSGSQQFF.

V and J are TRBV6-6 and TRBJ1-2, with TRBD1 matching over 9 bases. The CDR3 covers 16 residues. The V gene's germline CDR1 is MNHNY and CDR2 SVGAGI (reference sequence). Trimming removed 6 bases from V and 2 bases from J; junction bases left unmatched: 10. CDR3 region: CASRAGTGLENYGYTF. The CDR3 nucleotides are TGTGCCAGCAGAGCCGGGACAGGGTTGGAAAACTATGGCTACACCTTC.

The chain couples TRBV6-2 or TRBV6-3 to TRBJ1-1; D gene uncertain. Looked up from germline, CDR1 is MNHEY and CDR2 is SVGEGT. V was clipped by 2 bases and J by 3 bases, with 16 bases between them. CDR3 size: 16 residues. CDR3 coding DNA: TGTGCCAGCAGTTACAAGGGCGGTATTATTGACACTGAAGCTTTCTTT. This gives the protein CASSYKGGIIDTEAFF.

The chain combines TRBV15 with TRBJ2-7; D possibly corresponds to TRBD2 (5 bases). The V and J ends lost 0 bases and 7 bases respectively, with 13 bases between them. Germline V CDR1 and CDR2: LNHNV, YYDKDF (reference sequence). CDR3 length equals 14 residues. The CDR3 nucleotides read TGTGCCACCAGCAGAGATCGCGGGCTGAGGGAGCAGTACTTC. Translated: CATSRDRGLREQYF.

The DNA of the CDR3 is TGTGCCAGCGCCGGACAGGCTGAAGCTTTCTTT. Translation: CASAGQAEAFF. The rearrangement uses TRBV3-1 (or the pseudogene TRBV3-2) and TRBJ1-1; TRBD1 aligns across 7 bases. There are 11 residues in the CDR3. The V and J ends lost 8 bases and 6 bases, in that order; junction bases with no gene match: 3. CDR1 LGHDT and CDR2 YNNKEL come from the germline V gene (reference sequence).

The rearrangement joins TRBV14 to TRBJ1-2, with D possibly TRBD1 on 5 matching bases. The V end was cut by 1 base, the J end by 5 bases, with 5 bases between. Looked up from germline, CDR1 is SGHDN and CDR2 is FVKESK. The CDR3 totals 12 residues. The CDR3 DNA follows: TGTGCCAGCAGCCAAGGACAGTATGGCTACACCTTC. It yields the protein CASSQGQYGYTF.

CDR3 loop: CASSPVHGSGSLNTGELFF. CDR3 DNA sequence: TGTGCCAGCAGCCCAGTACATGGGAGCGGGAGCCTAAACACCGGGGAGCTGTTTTTT. V gene TRBV4-2 combines with J gene TRBJ2-2; 8 bases agree with TRBD2. CDR1 is LGHNA and CDR2 is YNFKEQ in the germline V gene. The CDR3 totals 19 residues. V shed 4 bases and J 2 bases; nucleotides not matched to a gene: 15.

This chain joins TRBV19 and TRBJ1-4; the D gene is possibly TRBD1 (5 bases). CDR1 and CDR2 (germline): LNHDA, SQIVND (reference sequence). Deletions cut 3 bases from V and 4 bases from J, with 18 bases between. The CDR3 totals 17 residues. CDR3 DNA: TGTGCCAGTAGTATGATTGGTGTATCAGGGTTTAATGAAAAACTGTTTTTT. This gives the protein CASSMIGVSGFNEKLFF.